The 5 T cell receptor beta chains below were found in one sample sequenced in a study of OX40 agonist ivuxolimab in advanced cancers. The library was obtained by the immunoSEQ multiplex PCR assay. The source is immuneACCESS, and TCRdb retained only in-frame sequences with V and J called. Part of the clones is not carried over; for the studies checked, unresolved V genes explain less than half of this, and the remainder is unexplained. The sample table holds roughly 50,000 clones, of which 90% to 95% were seen once. Roughly 13% of the sample comes from the top ten. The starting material was CD4+ or CD8+ T cells sorted from blood, obtained in a trial of the OX40 agonist ivuxolimab. These receptor sequences come from an adult with an advanced solid tumor such as melanoma, head and neck, liver or kidney cancer.

The chain carries TRBV6-6 and TRBJ1-6; D gene ambiguous. Looked up from germline, CDR1 is MNHNY and CDR2 is SVGAGI (reference sequence). The V gene lost 0 bases and the J gene lost 9 bases, with 12 bases spanning the gap. This CDR3 comprises 15 residues. CDR3 residues: CASSYSRPEVSPLHF. The DNA of the CDR3 is TGTGCCAGCAGTTACTCCAGGCCTGAGGTTTCACCCCTCCACTTT.

The rearrangement joins TRBV7-2 to TRBJ1-5, with TRBD1 matching over 7 bases. Germline trimming cut 5 bases from V and 5 bases from J; bases unmatched to any gene: 3. The CDR3 consists of 13 residues. The germline CDR1 and CDR2 sequences are SGHTA and FQGNSA. The chain's CDR3 is CASSETGDQPQHF. DNA of the CDR3: TGTGCCAGCAGCGAAACAGGGGATCAGCCCCAGCATTTT.

V usage is TRBV6-5 and J usage is TRBJ1-2; D uncertain. This CDR3 has 12 residues. Trimming pared 7 bases from V and 8 bases from J, leaving 14 bases between. Per germline, CDR1 MNHEY and CDR2 SVGAGI. This CDR3 reads CASTKGRGGYTF. Written as DNA, the CDR3 is TGTGCCAGCACCAAGGGCCGGGGAGGCTACACCTTC.

The rearrangement links TRBV18 to TRBJ2-7; D call uncertain. The CDR3 covers 14 residues. Germline V gives CDR1 KGHSH, CDR2 LQKENI. The V end lost 3 bases, the J end lost 1 base, and 10 bases lay between the germline ends. This CDR3 reads CASSPPAGSYEQYF. CDR3 nucleotides: TGTGCCAGCTCACCCCCCGCTGGATCCTACGAGCAGTACTTC.

Notes on this clone: The junction departs from germline at one end; a sequencing error may be responsible. The CDR3 protein is CASSISRVYQPQHF. The CDR3 nucleotides are TGTGCCAGCAGTATATCCAGGGTATATCAGCCCCAGCATTTT. The gene calls are TRBV27 and TRBJ1-5; D possibly corresponds to TRBD1 (5 bases). This CDR3 spans 14 amino acids. Germline assignment: CDR1 MNHEY and CDR2 SMNVEV (reference sequence).